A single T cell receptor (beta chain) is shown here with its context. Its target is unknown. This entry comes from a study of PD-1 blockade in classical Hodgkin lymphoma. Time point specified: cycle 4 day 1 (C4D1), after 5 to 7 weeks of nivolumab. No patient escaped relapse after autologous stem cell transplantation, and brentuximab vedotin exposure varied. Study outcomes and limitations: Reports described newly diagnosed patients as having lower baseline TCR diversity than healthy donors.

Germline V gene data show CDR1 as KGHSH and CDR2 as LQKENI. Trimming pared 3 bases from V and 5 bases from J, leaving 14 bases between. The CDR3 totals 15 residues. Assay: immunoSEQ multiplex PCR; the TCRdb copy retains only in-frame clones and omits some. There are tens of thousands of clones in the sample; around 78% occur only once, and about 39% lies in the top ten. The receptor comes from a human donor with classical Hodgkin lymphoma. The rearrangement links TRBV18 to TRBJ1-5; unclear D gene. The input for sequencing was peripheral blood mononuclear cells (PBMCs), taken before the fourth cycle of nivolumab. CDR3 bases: TGTGCCAGCTCACCCCGCGGACTAAGGGATCAGCCCCAGCATTTT. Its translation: CASSPRGLRDQPQHF.